This T cell receptor (beta chain) came from a study of CD8+ T cells in alopecia areata. Study overall: Affected scalp percentage determined the severity score of treated patients.

Extraction and reverse transcription of RNA yielded cDNA as the sequencing template. The data were produced by immunoSEQ multiplex PCR, yet TCRdb's version contains in-frame clones alone and is incomplete. The repertoire has over 150,000 clones, approximately 60% of them found once; the top ten carry around 0.7%. Sample treatment: oral pan-JAK inhibitor, 5-10 mg twice daily. Alopecia areata patients had lesional scalp punch biopsies and peripheral blood taken from them. As to this clone: What it binds is not known.

Germline CDR1 is SNHLY and CDR2 is FYNNEI. V lost 10 bases and J lost 6; bases outside the gene matches: 6. The CDR3 is 12 residues long. Findings and caveats of the study: Among patients, TCR sharing was less clear than in mice, a difference possibly due in part to HLA diversity in the patient population. As there was one nonresponder, how baseline CD8+ expansion relates to response remains uncertain.

The specimen was CD4+ T cells sorted from blood, collected at week 4, from a patient treated with tofacitinib. The genes are TRBV2 and TRBJ1-5; 7 positions agree with TRBD1. The TCR sequence derives from a human donor with alopecia areata. The CDR3 spells CATRQGGQPQHF. The CDR3 coding sequence is TGTGCCACAAGACAGGGAGGTCAGCCCCAGCATTTT. The full variable domain, rest sourced from reference TRBV2 and TRBJ1-5, is EPEVTQTPSHQVTQMGQEVILRCVPISNHLYFYWYRQILGQKVEFLVSFYNNEISEKSEIFDDQFSVERPDGSNFTLKIRSTKLEDSAMYFCATRQGGQPQHFGDGTRLSIL.